This TCR beta chain was observed in a study of blood T cell repertoires in COVID-19. The table came from immunoSEQ multiplex PCR; TCRdb's copy has only in-frame clones and leaves some out. This table holds 180,000 or so clones, 70% to 90% found once. Between the trimmed V and J ends, which lost 1 base and 7 bases, there was a span of 14 bases. This CDR3 comprises 14 residues. CDR1 LGHNA and CDR2 YSLEER come from the germline V gene. The sequence was collected from a man between 60 and 70 years old with acute or convalescent COVID-19. Sequencing was carried out using peripheral blood. The chain joins TRBV4-3 to TRBJ2-7; weak D call: TRBD1 (5 bases). This CDR3 reads CASSQGTLLGEQYF. The CDR3 DNA reads TGCGCCAGCAGCCAAGGGACACTCTTGGGGGAGCAGTACTTC.